These T cell receptor beta chains were read from a single sample in a study of metastatic and nonmetastatic thyroid tumors. TCRdb re-called clones from the PCR reads using MiXCR. The profile shows around 38,000 clones, 25% to 35% of them singletons. Sequencing was done on a sample of blood. Receptors originate from a male donor with papillary thyroid cancer or a benign thyroid nodule (not recorded which). Some clones in this sample may be carry-over from other donors' samples. The CDR3 runs from the conserved cysteine through the conserved F or W. D genes are given only for firm matches. A clone size is listed for some rows: how often the clone was seen (once, few, many), or a class if it is expanded.

TRBJ1-4	many	.	TRBV6-1	CASTSGRFGEKLFF	TGTGCCAGCACCTCGGGAAGGTTTGGAGAAAAACTGTTTTTT
TRBJ1-1	many	TRBD1	TRBV20-1	CSARIPGQGHRPAFF	TGCAGTGCGCGTATACCGGGACAGGGCCACCGACCGGCTTTCTTT
TRBJ2-5	few	TRBD2	TRBV6-2/TRBV6-3	CASSYLAGGQETQYF	TGTGCCAGCAGTTACCTAGCGGGAGGGCAAGAGACCCAGTACTTC
TRBJ2-1	few	.	TRBV12-5	CASCLVLSSWRVERFF	TGTGCTAGTTGTTTGGTACTGTCGAGCTGGCGGGTTGAGCGGTTCTTC
TRBJ2-3	many	.	TRBV6-1	CASSQIGGTTDTQYF	TGTGCCAGCAGTCAGATAGGGGGGACCACAGATACGCAGTATTTT
TRBJ1-4	many	.	TRBV3-1	CASSHEDTTNEKLFF	TGTGCCAGCAGCCACGAAGATACAACTAATGAAAAACTGTTTTTT
TRBJ2-7	few	.	TRBV6-5	CASSYSPDSSYEQYF	TGTGCCAGCAGTTACTCCCCGGACAGCTCCTACGAGCAGTACTTC
TRBJ2-3	.	TRBD1	TRBV11-2	CASSPRRTGASTDTQYF	TGTGCCAGCAGCCCTAGGAGGACAGGGGCGAGCACAGATACGCAGTATTTT
TRBJ1-1	.	.	TRBV3-1	CASSQDRGREAFF	TGTGCCAGCAGCCAAGATAGGGGAAGGGAAGCTTTCTTT
TRBJ2-2	.	TRBD1	TRBV6-1	CASSARDSGELFF	TGTGCCAGCAGTGCCCGGGACAGCGGGGAGCTGTTTTTT
TRBJ1-2	many	.	TRBV3-1	CASSLDTLGVGYTF	TGTGCCAGCAGCTTGGACACCCTTGGGGTTGGCTACACCTTC